Shown below are 27 T cell receptor beta chains from a single sample sequenced in a study of blood T cell repertoires in COVID-19. Repertoires were generated with immunoSEQ multiplex PCR, while TCRdb's copy carries only in-frame clones and drops some. Here the sample spans 95,000 to 150,000 clones, approximately 85% being singletons. Sequencing input: peripheral blood. The receptors were gathered from a human donor in a cohort sampled during active COVID-19.

The rearrangement uses TRBV2 and TRBJ2-3, with 8 bases that match TRBD1. Unmatched junction bases numbered 6, after V lost 6 bases and J lost 1 base. The length of the CDR3 is 15 residues. Germline loops: CDR1 SNHLY, CDR2 FYNNEI. This CDR3 reads CASRPDRGRTDTQYF. The CDR3 DNA reads TGTGCCAGCAGACCCGACAGGGGACGCACAGATACGCAGTATTTT.

The rearrangement uses TRBV9 and TRBJ2-2; 7 bases line up with TRBD2. Per germline, CDR1 SGDLS and CDR2 YYNGEE. After removal of 3 bases from V and 7 bases from J, the junction contained 12 bases not matched to a gene. This CDR3 contains 16 residues. CDR3 residues: CASSDWGEGLVGELFF. For the CDR3, the DNA is TGTGCCAGCAGCGATTGGGGGGAGGGCCTTGTCGGGGAGCTGTTTTTT. The whole variable domain, remainder taken from reference TRBV9 and TRBJ2-2, is DSGVTQTPKHLITATGQRVTLRCSPRSGDLSVYWYQQSLDQGLQFLIQYYNGEERAKGNILERFSAQQFPDLHSELNLSSLELGDSALYFCASSDWGEGLVGELFFGEGSRLTVL.

This chain links TRBV14 with TRBJ1-1; D unresolved. V was cut by 0 bases and J by 2 bases, with 4 bases left in between. The CDR3 length is 13 residues. Germline-derived CDR1 and CDR2 are SGHDN and FVKESK. The CDR3 DNA is TGTGCCAGCAGCCAAGATTCAAACACTGAAGCTTTCTTT. It specifies CASSQDSNTEAFF.

The gene calls are TRBV6-6 and TRBJ1-3; 9 bases match TRBD1. Per the germline V gene, CDR1 is MNHNY and CDR2 is SVGAGI (reference sequence). The V gene end was trimmed by 5 bases and the J gene end by 1 base; junction bases not matched to a gene: 3. The CDR3 consists of 15 residues. The CDR3 coding sequence is TGTGCCAGCAGTCCGGGACAGGGATCTGGAAACACCATATATTTT. This sequence encodes CASSPGQGSGNTIYF.

V is TRBV5-1 and J is TRBJ1-6; no clear D gene. The CDR3 is 13 residues long. The germline V gene encodes CDR1 SGHRS and CDR2 YFSETQ. V was clipped by 5 bases and J by 11 bases, with 14 bases between them. Here the CDR3 reads CASSVGKSPPLHF. The CDR3 DNA is TGCGCCAGCAGTGTCGGGAAATCACCACCCCTCCACTTT.

The chain links TRBV28 to TRBJ1-2; D might be TRBD1 (6 bases). The CDR3 sequence is 17 residues long. Looked up from germline, CDR1 is MDHEN and CDR2 is SYDVKM. Trimming removed 0 bases at V and 0 bases at J, with 14 bases between. The CDR3 DNA is TGTGCCAGCAGTTTATGGGGGGGGGACACAGCTAACTATGGCTACACCTTC. Translating it yields CASSLWGGDTANYGYTF.

This chain joins TRBV7-2 and TRBJ1-6, with D unresolved. The V end lost 5 bases, the J end lost 2 bases, and 10 bases lay between the germline ends. The CDR3 has 15 residues. Per germline, CDR1 SGHTA and CDR2 FQGNSA. The CDR3 DNA follows: TGTGCCAGCAGCCCTTCCCACACCTATAATTCACCCCTCCACTTT. Protein: CASSPSHTYNSPLHF.

The chain couples TRBV5-1 to TRBJ2-1; the match to TRBD2 covers 12 bases. Trimming at V came to 7 bases and at J to 4 bases, leaving 18 bases not matched to a gene. The CDR3 covers 19 residues. The germline CDR1 and CDR2 sequences are SGHRS and YFSETQ. CDR3 in amino acids: CASAHGGSKLAGGYNEQFF. CDR3 sequence (DNA): TGCGCCAGCGCCCATGGGGGTAGTAAACTAGCGGGAGGATACAATGAGCAGTTCTTC.

The V and J genes are TRBV18 and TRBJ2-1; 9 bases map to TRBD2. CDR3 length: 16 amino acids. Per the germline V gene, CDR1 is KGHSH and CDR2 is LQKENI. Losses at the gene ends were 1 base for V and 8 bases for J; bases not matched to a gene: 9. The CDR3 nucleotides read TGTGCCAGCTCACCACGAGCGGGGGGCCGAGCGGATGAGCAGTTCTTC. It yields the protein CASSPRAGGRADEQFF.

The CDR3: CASSRLAENYNEQFF. The CDR3 nucleotides are TGTGCCAGCAGCCGACTAGCCGAAAACTACAATGAGCAGTTCTTC. The V gene is TRBV27, the J gene TRBJ2-1; TRBD2 matches 7 bases. J was trimmed by 3 bases and V by 6 bases; bases with no gene match: 8. This CDR3 is 15 amino acids long. Germline V gene data show CDR1 as MNHEY and CDR2 as SMNVEV (reference sequence).

J is TRBJ2-5 and V is TRBV11-3; TRBD2 matches 8 bases. The CDR3 contains 17 residues. V trimming: 0 bases; J trimming: 4 bases; junction bases outside the gene matches: 10. CDR1 is SGHNT and CDR2 is YENEEA in the germline V gene. CDR3 nucleotide sequence: TGTGCCAGCAGCTTAGATGGTCTGGCTAGCGGGCGAGAGACCCAGTACTTC. This gives the protein CASSLDGLASGRETQYF.

This chain connects TRBV3-1 (or the pseudogene TRBV3-2) to TRBJ2-3; tentative D call: TRBD2 (6 bases). The V gene lost 0 bases and the J gene lost 1 base, with 11 bases spanning the gap. The CDR3 totals 16 residues. CDR1 is LGHDT, CDR2 YNNKEL, per germline (reference sequence). The CDR3 spells CASSQDVGGGTDTQYF. DNA of the CDR3: TGTGCCAGCAGCCAAGATGTTGGCGGGGGCACAGATACGCAGTATTTT.

This clone came up once. As DNA, the CDR3 is TGTGCCAGCAGTTTTAGCGGGAGAATCTCCTACAATGAGCAGTTCTTC. As protein: CASSFSGRISYNEQFF. The chain has TRBV27 and TRBJ2-1, with TRBD2 matching over 9 bases. The germline gives CDR1 MNHEY, CDR2 SMNVEV (reference sequence). Trimming took 3 bases from V and 0 from J; bases not matched to a gene: 3. The CDR3 sequence is 16 residues long.

The V and J genes are TRBV12-5 and TRBJ2-1, with D maybe TRBD2 (6 bases). V gave up 2 bases and J gave up 9 bases, with 11 bases separating them. Germline CDR1 LGHNT, CDR2 FRNRAP. This CDR3 is built from 13 residues. CDR3 sequence (DNA): TGTGCTAGTGGTTTGTCGGGAGCGGCTGAGCAGTTCTTC. It specifies CASGLSGAAEQFF.

The chain employs TRBV7-8 and TRBJ1-2; D is perhaps TRBD1 (5 bases). The ends were cut back, 1 base at V and 4 bases at J, with 13 bases in the middle. Germline CDR1 reads SGHVS; CDR2 reads FQNEAQ. This CDR3 has 15 residues. The CDR3 DNA sequence: TGTGCCAGCAGCTTAGGCACGTCAGGGATCTATGGCTACACCTTC. This codes for CASSLGTSGIYGYTF.

This clone is termed medium-sized. V and J are TRBV3-1 (or the pseudogene TRBV3-2) and TRBJ1-1; no definite D call. V was trimmed by 6 bases and J by 5 bases, leaving 13 bases between them. This CDR3 has 13 amino acids. Germline CDR1 LGHDT, CDR2 YNNKEL (reference sequence). In nucleotides, the CDR3 is TGTGCCAGCAGTCACCGGCCAGCGACTGAAGCTTTCTTT. It translates to CASSHRPATEAFF.

V usage is TRBV5-6 and J usage is TRBJ1-2, with 9 bases fitting TRBD1. This CDR3 is 15 amino acids long. In germline, CDR1 is SGHDT, CDR2 YYEEEE. J lost 4 bases, V lost 4 bases, and 8 bases had no gene match. CDR3: CASSLSTTGGYGYTF. The CDR3 coding sequence is TGTGCCAGCAGCCTTAGTACGACAGGGGGCTATGGCTACACCTTC.

This clone came up a few times. The CDR3 DNA reads as TGTGCCAGCAGCTTGTCCGGGACAGCAAATTCACCCCTCCACTTT. It codes for CASSLSGTANSPLHF. This sequence joins TRBV7-3 and TRBJ1-6; TRBD1 agrees at 7 bases. Germline V gives CDR1 SGHTA, CDR2 FQGTGA. V shed 3 bases and J 7 bases; nucleotides not matched to a gene: 6. There are 15 residues in the CDR3. Supplemented by reference TRBV7-3 and TRBJ1-6, the full variable domain reads GAGVSQTPSNKVTEKGKYVELRCDPISGHTALYWYRQSLGQGPEFLIYFQGTGAADDSGLPNDRFFAVRPEGSVSTLKIQRTERGDSAVYLCASSLSGTANSPLHFGNGTRLTVT.

The gene calls are TRBV30 and TRBJ1-2, with unresolved D. Germline CDR1 reads GTSNPN; CDR2 reads SVGIG (reference sequence). This CDR3 contains 16 residues. The V end lost 0 bases, the J end lost 4 bases, and 18 bases lay between the germline ends. The CDR3 sequence is CAWSVRWKAVAYGYTF. The CDR3, as DNA: TGTGCCTGGAGTGTACGCTGGAAGGCGGTAGCCTATGGCTACACCTTC. Full variable domain (rest looked up from reference TRBV30 and TRBJ1-2): SQTIHQWPATLVQPVGSPLSLECTVEGTSNPNLYWYRQAAGRGLQLLFYSVGIGQISSEVPQNLSASRPQDRQFILSSKKLLLSDSGFYLCAWSVRWKAVAYGYTFGSGTRLTVV.

This clone was seen a handful of times. V is TRBV6-4 and J is TRBJ2-1; 7 nucleotides match TRBD2. The CDR3 runs 16 residues. Trimming took 6 bases from V and 3 from J; bases not matched to a gene: 11. The germline CDR1 and CDR2 sequences are MRHNA and SNTAGT. CDR3 amino acids: CASSLEAGSRYNEQFF. The DNA for the CDR3 is TGTGCCAGCAGCCTGGAAGCGGGAAGCCGCTACAATGAGCAGTTCTTC.

The V call is TRBV28, the J call TRBJ2-2; 7 nucleotides align to TRBD2. V trimming: 8 bases; J trimming: 6 bases; junction bases outside the gene matches: 12. CDR3 length: 15 amino acids. Germline V lookup: CDR1 MDHEN, CDR2 SYDVKM. CDR3 nucleotide sequence: TGTGCCAGCGTTAGGGAGGGCTCCTATTCCGGGGAGCTGTTTTTT. Its translation: CASVREGSYSGELFF.

The CDR3, as DNA: TGCGCCAGCAGTGAGTCGCGGGGCAGCCCTGAAGCTTTCTTT. Translating it yields CASSESRGSPEAFF. This chain joins TRBV10-1 and TRBJ1-1; perhaps TRBD1 as D (5 bases). V was clipped by 0 bases and J by 6 bases, with 11 bases between them. Germline CDR1 and CDR2: WNHNN and SYGVQD (reference sequence). This CDR3 comprises 14 residues.

The chain joins TRBV12-3 or TRBV12-4 to TRBJ2-5; no firm D call. CDR3 size: 12 residues. V lost 3 bases and J 3 bases, leaving 5 bases between the germline ends. The CDR3 here is CASSFSEETQYF. The DNA for the CDR3 is TGTGCCAGCAGTTTTTCAGAAGAGACCCAGTACTTC.

This sequence joins TRBV7-9 and TRBJ1-1, with 10 bases aligning to TRBD1. The V segment lost 4 bases and the J segment 6 bases; nucleotides outside the gene matches: 5. Germline V gives CDR1 SEHNR, CDR2 FQNEAQ (reference sequence). The CDR3 contains 14 residues. As DNA, the CDR3 is TGTGCCAGCAGCTACGACAGGGGGCGTTCTGAAGCTTTCTTT. This translates into CASSYDRGRSEAFF.

There are a few counts of this clone. The chain combines TRBV4-1 with TRBJ1-5; D not resolved. Trimming removed 2 bases from V and 4 bases from J, with 6 bases in between. This CDR3 has 13 residues. Germline V gene data show CDR1 as MGHRA and CDR2 as YSYEKL. The chain's CDR3 is CASSQTTNQPQHF. The DNA for the CDR3 is TGCGCCAGCAGCCAAACCACAAATCAGCCCCAGCATTTT.

J is TRBJ2-3 and V is TRBV11-2; D is uncertain. This CDR3 spans 13 amino acids. Per the germline V gene, CDR1 is SGHAT and CDR2 is FQNNGV. Trimming left V 1 base short and J 0 bases short, with 2 bases between. CDR3 loop: CASSLASTDTQYF. CDR3 DNA sequence: TGTGCCAGCAGCTTAGCTAGCACAGATACGCAGTATTTT.

This chain joins TRBV5-4 and TRBJ2-2; 8 bases match TRBD1. The CDR3 covers 16 residues. Germline CDR1 reads SGHNT; CDR2 reads YYREEE (reference sequence). Trimming removed 4 bases from V and 6 bases from J; junction bases left unmatched: 11. DNA of the CDR3: TGTGCCAGCAGCGAACCGGGACAGGCGAAGGCCGGGGAGCTGTTTTTT. Translation: CASSEPGQAKAGELFF.